Reported below is one T cell receptor beta chain. Its antigen remains undetermined. Nothing much larger sits one base from this clone, and base qualities are not available. Sequencing relied on an Illumina NovaSeq 6000. Using 5'RACE with constant-segment primers, TCRalpha and TCRbeta cDNA libraries were constructed, with sample barcodes and unique molecular identifiers added in the process. RNA was extracted from every sample with Trizol reagent. Amplification of the libraries took two PCR steps, and the second step added a second sample barcode plus Illumina TruSeq adapters. Sequencing of libraries was performed on an Illumina NovaSeq with 2 x 150 bp paired-end reads. As for how the authors treated the data: Reads were demultiplexed and collapsed into UMI-guided consensus sequences with migec v1.2.7. Using mixcr v2.1.11, UMI consensuses were aligned to TRA and TRB V and J templates and then assembled into clonotypes. A clonotype was counted as expanded or contracted only if both edgeR and NoisET called the change significant, with noise models trained on biological replicates. For edgeR calls, the thresholds were a false discovery rate-adjusted p below 0.01 and a log2 fold-change of 1. As an exploratory analysis of dynamics, PCA with hierarchical clustering was applied to max-normalized trajectories of the 1000 most abundant clonotypes. Each responding clone was given a CD4 or CD8 phenotype based on the CD4+ and CD8+ repertoires, which had been sequenced separately. In TCRdb, the public reads were trimmed at Q25 with fastp and aligned with MiXCR, with productive beta chains retained. Rows matching on CDR3 protein sequence are summarized as one entry with the most common DNA and genes. TCRdb's processing, not the authors' own work, is the source of the V and J calls. The sample yields about 210,000 distinct CDR3 sequences; under 30% were counted once. Around 10% of the sample is held by the ten biggest clonotypes.

Measured from the cysteine to the phenylalanine, the CDR3 is 14 residues long. The DNA shown is the 42-base CDR3, in frame from base 1. Trimming accounts for 4 bases at V and 8 bases at J, while the number of junction bases matched to no gene is 6. The CDR1 and CDR2 encoded by the germline V gene (reference sequence) are PRHDT and FYEKMQ. The sample belongs to a study of T-cell memory formation after mild COVID-19 listed by TCRdb under 2021. General notes on the study: Most TCR sequence clusters were specific to one of the two donors. T-cell clones expanding and contracting after mild COVID-19 in a couple of donors were tracked by longitudinal TCRalpha and TCRbeta repertoire sequencing. Two young, previously healthy adult volunteers made up the cohort, one male and one female. Overall study outcomes, separate from this receptor: The study covered only a couple of mild cases, and larger cohorts including severe cases with pre-infection samples were considered necessary. From day 15 to 85, contracting clones showed balanced CD4/CD8 phenotypes, whereas a second wave of clones that expanded from day 15 to 37 leaned towards CD4+. Whether the second-wave clones peaking on day 37 were SARS-CoV-2 specific was not confirmed. The detection of some responding clones in pre-infection memory suggests that pre-existing cross-reactive memory T cells joined the SARS-CoV-2 response. Contracting CD4+ clones were located mainly in the CM and EM memory subsets, whereas CD8+ clones were found to be enriched in EMRA.

Ficoll-Paque density gradient centrifugation was the method used to isolate PBMCs. The rearranged chain carries TRBV13 and TRBJ2-1, and 9 junction bases match TRBD2. Sequencing used PBMCs or a T cell subset sorted from them (not recorded which). This TCR came from an adult woman who had mild COVID-19 (a few samples of this study predate the infection). The sample titles of this study are shuffled in the database, so cell type and time point are left out; the donor was told from shared clones. The CDR3 sequence is CASSSWASGDEQFF. Read as DNA, the sequence is TGTGCCAGCAGCTCCTGGGCTAGCGGGGATGAGCAGTTCTTC.